The source of this T cell receptor (beta chain) is a study of technical replicates of blood from several donors. The table came from immunoSEQ multiplex PCR; TCRdb's copy has only in-frame clones and leaves some out. The table has around 49,000 clones, 95% to 97% seen once. V lost 0 bases to trimming and J lost 6 bases; unmatched junction nucleotides: 2. Germline V lookup: CDR1 MNHNS, CDR2 SASEGT. This CDR3 comprises 15 residues. This receptor was taken from a human donor in good health. The specimen was T cells isolated from PBMCs. This chain uses TRBV6-1 with TRBJ2-2, with 9 positions matching TRBD1. The chain's CDR3 is CASSEAWTGAGELFF. CDR3 DNA sequence: TGTGCCAGCAGTGAAGCCTGGACAGGGGCCGGGGAGCTGTTTTTT.